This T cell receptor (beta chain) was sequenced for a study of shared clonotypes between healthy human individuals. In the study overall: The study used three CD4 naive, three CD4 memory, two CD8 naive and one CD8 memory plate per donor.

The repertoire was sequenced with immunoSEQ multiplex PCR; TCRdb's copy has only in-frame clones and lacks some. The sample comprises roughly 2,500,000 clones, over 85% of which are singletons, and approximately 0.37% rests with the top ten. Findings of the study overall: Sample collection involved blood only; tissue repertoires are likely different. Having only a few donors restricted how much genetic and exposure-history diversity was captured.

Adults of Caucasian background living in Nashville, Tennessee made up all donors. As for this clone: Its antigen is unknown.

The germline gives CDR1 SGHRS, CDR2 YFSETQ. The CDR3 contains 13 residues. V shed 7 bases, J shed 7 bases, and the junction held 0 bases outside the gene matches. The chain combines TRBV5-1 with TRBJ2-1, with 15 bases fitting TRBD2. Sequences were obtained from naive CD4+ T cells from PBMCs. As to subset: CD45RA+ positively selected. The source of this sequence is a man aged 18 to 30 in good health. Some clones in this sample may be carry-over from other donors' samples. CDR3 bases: TGCGCCAGCGGACTAGCGGGAGGGAATGAGCAGTTCTTC. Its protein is CASGLAGGNEQFF.